These 28 T cell receptor beta chains came from one sample sequenced in a study of blood T cell repertoires in COVID-19. Only in-frame clones appear in the TCRdb table, and some are missing; sequencing was by immunoSEQ multiplex PCR. The profile covers about 150,000 clones, with around 87% appearing a single time and 6.5% to 8% taken by the ten largest. The sequenced sample consisted of PBMCs or T cells enriched from blood (not recorded which). The receptors here all came from a woman between 50 and 59 years old who had recovered from COVID-19.

This chain connects TRBV6-5 to TRBJ2-2, with 10 bases lining up with TRBD2. The CDR3 length is 16 residues. The J segment lost 5 bases and the V segment lost 2 bases, leaving 5 bases of the junction unmatched. Germline CDR1 MNHEY, CDR2 SVGAGI. For the CDR3, the DNA is TGTGCCAGCAGTTACGCAGGGACTAGCGCGACCGGGGAGCTGTTTTTT. Translation gives CASSYAGTSATGELFF.

This clone occurred a few times. DNA for the CDR3: TGTGCCAGCAGCTCGACTAGAACCGGGGAGCTGTTTTTT. Protein: CASSSTRTGELFF. J is TRBJ2-2 and V is TRBV7-9; tentatively, D is TRBD2 (6 bases). Deletions cut 4 bases from V and 5 bases from J, with 8 bases between. Germline V gene lookup returns CDR1 SEHNR and CDR2 FQNEAQ (reference sequence). There are 13 residues in the CDR3.

The rearrangement links TRBV6-5 to TRBJ2-2; 9 positions agree with TRBD1. The germline V gene has CDR1 MNHEY and CDR2 SVGAGI. This CDR3 region has 13 residues. Unmatched junction bases numbered 2, after V lost 6 bases and J lost 6 bases. Here the CDR3 reads CASRRQGAGELFF. The CDR3 coding sequence is TGTGCCAGCAGGAGACAGGGGGCCGGGGAGCTGTTTTTT.

The rearrangement uses TRBV7-2 and TRBJ1-5, with D possibly being TRBD1 (5 bases). The CDR3 extends over 15 amino acids. Germline V gives CDR1 SGHTA, CDR2 FQGNSA. Trimming cost V 5 bases and J 3 bases, with 14 bases left between them. The CDR3 reads CASSLTQQDNQPQHF. CDR3 in DNA: TGTGCCAGCAGCCTCACCCAACAGGACAATCAGCCCCAGCATTTT.

V usage is TRBV6-4 and J usage is TRBJ2-6; 7 bases are shared with TRBD2. The CDR3 is made up of 16 amino acids. Losses at the gene ends were 0 bases for V and 1 base for J; bases not matched to a gene: 0. Germline V CDR1 and CDR2: MRHNA, SNTAGT. In DNA form, the CDR3 reads TGTGCCAGCAGTGACTCGGGGGGGTCTGGGGCCAACGTCCTGACTTTC. Translation gives CASSDSGGSGANVLTF.

This clone was recorded only once. The rearrangement uses TRBV3-1 (or the pseudogene TRBV3-2) and TRBJ2-6, with D perhaps TRBD1 (7 bases). CDR3 length: 19 amino acids. Per the germline V gene, CDR1 is LGHDT and CDR2 is YNNKEL (reference sequence). Trimming cost V 4 bases and J 0 bases, with 19 bases left between them. CDR3 protein: CASSPLPRGEISGANVLTF. The CDR3 bases are TGTGCCAGCAGCCCCCTCCCCAGGGGGGAGATCTCTGGGGCCAACGTCCTGACTTTC.

The rearrangement joins TRBV4-2 to TRBJ1-2; 11 bases map to TRBD1. V shed 1 base and J 8 bases; nucleotides not matched to a gene: 6. The CDR3 length is 15 residues. Germline V gives CDR1 LGHNA, CDR2 YNFKEQ. The chain's CDR3 is CASSQGTGGAEGYTF. The CDR3 DNA is TGTGCCAGCAGCCAAGGGACAGGGGGCGCGGAGGGCTACACCTTC.

This chain connects TRBV5-6 to TRBJ2-7, with no clear D. Germline V CDR1 and CDR2: SGHDT, YYEEEE. The CDR3 is 14 residues long. Trimming removed 2 bases from V and 7 bases from J, with 16 bases in between. CDR3 coding DNA: TGTGCCAGCAGCTTACGAGACTTCCTCGCAGAGCAGTACTTC. Amino acids: CASSLRDFLAEQYF.

The chain is built from TRBV25-1 and TRBJ1-2, with 12 positions matching TRBD1. The length of the CDR3 is 16 residues. The V and J ends lost 3 bases and 6 bases, in that order; junction bases with no gene match: 8. CDR1 is MGHDK, CDR2 SYGVNS, per germline. CDR3 nucleotides: TGTGCCAGCAGTGACCTCTGGGACAGGGGGCGGGATGGCTACACCTTC. This codes for CASSDLWDRGRDGYTF.

The gene calls are TRBV19 and TRBJ2-5, with D unclear. Germline assignment: CDR1 LNHDA and CDR2 SQIVND (reference sequence). V lost 6 bases and J lost 3, with 11 bases in between. The CDR3 covers 13 residues. Here the CDR3 DNA reads TGTGCCAGTAGCAGTCAGAAGAAAGAGACCCAGTACTTC. Translating gives CASSSQKKETQYF. The full variable domain, rest sourced from reference TRBV19 and TRBJ2-5, is DGGITQSPKYLFRKEGQNVTLSCEQNLNHDAMYWYRQDPGQGLRLIYYSQIVNDFQKGDIAEGYSVSREKKESFPLTVTSAQKNPTAFYLCASSSQKKETQYFGPGTRLLVL.

The chain links TRBV12-5 to TRBJ2-2; D may be TRBD2 (5 bases). The ends were cut back, 5 bases at V and 8 bases at J, with 15 bases in the middle. Germline V CDR1 and CDR2: LGHNT, FRNRAP. The CDR3 extends over 14 amino acids. The CDR3 bases are TGTGCTAGTGGTCCCGGACTCCGCGGTGGGGAGCTGTTTTTT. Translated, it gives CASGPGLRGGELFF.

As concerns this clone: One end of the junction is discordant with germline, which a read error may explain. This chain uses TRBV6-2 or TRBV6-3 with TRBJ2-1; 12 bases are a match to TRBD2. CDR1 is MNHEY, CDR2 SVGEGT, per germline. The CDR3 is 14 residues long. As DNA, the CDR3 is TGTGCCAGTAGTTCCTCCGGACTAGCGGGGGAGCAGTTCTTC. Its protein product is CASSSSGLAGEQFF.

This clone was seen only a few times. This chain links TRBV29-1 with TRBJ2-3, with D perhaps matching TRBD1 (6 bases). V was trimmed by 6 bases and J by 0 bases, leaving 16 bases between them. The CDR3 runs 15 residues. Germline values: CDR1 SQVTM, CDR2 ANQGSEA. The CDR3 DNA follows: TGCAGCGTCCATCTTTCAGGGGCTAGCACAGATACGCAGTATTTT. It is translated as CSVHLSGASTDTQYF.

The chain uses TRBV5-6 and TRBJ2-7; TRBD2 is a possible D gene (6 bases). This CDR3 has 15 amino acids. Germline V gene data show CDR1 as SGHDT and CDR2 as YYEEEE. The V end was cut by 0 bases, the J end by 4 bases, with 14 bases between. CDR3 in amino acids: CASSLGSASAYEQYF. CDR3 sequence (DNA): TGTGCCAGCAGCTTGGGTTCCGCTAGCGCTTACGAGCAGTACTTC.

The chain joins TRBV7-2 to TRBJ1-5; D possibly corresponds to TRBD1 (5 bases). With 3 bases removed from V and 4 bases from J, the gap between germline ends came to 10 bases. CDR1 SGHTA and CDR2 FQGNSA come from the germline V gene. This CDR3 region has 14 residues. CDR3 DNA sequence: TGTGCCAGCAGCTTTAGCAGGGCGAATCAGCCCCAGCATTTT. It is translated as CASSFSRANQPQHF. Combining the CDR3 with reference TRBV7-2 and TRBJ1-5 gives the whole variable domain GAGVSQSPSNKVTEKGKDVELRCDPISGHTALYWYRQSLGQGLEFLIYFQGNSAPDKSGLPSDRFSAERTGGSVSTLTIQRTQQEDSAVYLCASSFSRANQPQHFGDGTRLSIL.

The chain carries TRBV29-1 and TRBJ2-5; 7 bases line up with TRBD1. The trim removed 0 bases at V and 4 bases at J, leaving 5 bases unmatched. This CDR3 is built from 14 residues. Germline loops: CDR1 SQVTM, CDR2 ANQGSEA. CDR3 in amino acids: CSVEDPAGGETQYF. In DNA form, the CDR3 reads TGCAGCGTTGAAGATCCGGCAGGGGGAGAGACCCAGTACTTC. Full variable domain (missing parts from reference TRBV29-1 and TRBJ2-5): SAVISQKPSRDICQRGTSLTIQCQVDSQVTMMFWYRQQPGQSLTLIATANQGSEATYESGFVIDKFPISRPNLTFSTLTVSNMSPEDSSIYLCSVEDPAGGETQYFGPGTRLLVL.

The chain is built from TRBV11-2 and TRBJ1-5; D may be TRBD1 (5 bases). Trimming cost V 1 base and J 5 bases, with 6 bases left between them. The CDR3 runs to 13 residues. Germline lookup yields CDR1 SGHAT and CDR2 FQNNGV. CDR3 amino acids: CASSLGRDQPQHF. The CDR3 DNA sequence: TGTGCCAGCAGCTTAGGCAGGGATCAGCCCCAGCATTTT.

The CDR3 nucleotides read TGTGCCACTGAAGGGGGACAGGGGGTCTATGGCTACACCTTC. This codes for CATEGGQGVYGYTF. V is TRBV6-5 and J is TRBJ1-2, with 11 bases lining up with TRBD1. There are 14 residues in the CDR3. J was trimmed by 4 bases and V by 10 bases; bases with no gene match: 8. CDR1 MNHEY and CDR2 SVGAGI come from the germline V gene.

The CDR3 reads CASSFTSFQADEQYF. CDR3 nucleotides: TGTGCCAGCAGCTTTACCTCTTTCCAAGCCGACGAGCAGTACTTC. The chain employs TRBV11-3 and TRBJ2-7; unclear D gene. The germline V gene encodes CDR1 SGHNT and CDR2 YENEEA. The germline V and J ends were trimmed by 3 bases and 5 bases, with 17 bases remaining between them. The CDR3 has 15 residues. The variable domain in full, with the rest retrieved from reference TRBV11-3 and TRBJ2-7, is EAGVVQSPRYKIIEKKQPVAFWCNPISGHNTLYWYLQNLGQGPELLIRYENEEAVDDSQLPKDRFSAERLKGVDSTLKIQPAELGDSAVYLCASSFTSFQADEQYFGPGTRLTVT.

The chain links TRBV30 to TRBJ1-2, with 9 bases fitting TRBD1. The junction had 6 bases not matched to a gene; V was cut back by 3 bases and J by 1 base. CDR3 size: 15 residues. Germline CDR1 and CDR2: GTSNPN and SVGIG (reference sequence). The CDR3 sequence is CAWRFLTGGNYGYTF. The CDR3 nucleotides read TGTGCCTGGAGGTTCCTGACAGGGGGTAACTATGGCTACACCTTC.

The rearrangement joins TRBV19 to TRBJ1-1; 10 bases are a match to TRBD1. CDR1 LNHDA and CDR2 SQIVND come from the germline V gene (reference sequence). The trim removed 5 bases at V and 5 bases at J, leaving 2 bases unmatched. There are 13 residues in the CDR3. The CDR3 reads CASSRQGATEAFF. CDR3 DNA: TGTGCCAGTAGTCGACAGGGGGCGACTGAAGCTTTCTTT.

J is TRBJ2-1 and V is TRBV7-6; possibly TRBD1 for D (5 bases). V lost 5 bases, J lost 6 bases, and 20 bases lay in between. Per the germline V gene, CDR1 is SGHVS and CDR2 is FNYEAQ. The CDR3 runs 16 residues. Written as DNA, the CDR3 is TGTGCCAGCAGCCCCGCTCAAATGGGGCCCGGCAATGAGCAGTTCTTC. Translating it yields CASSPAQMGPGNEQFF.

The count of this clone is one. The V gene is TRBV3-1 (or the pseudogene TRBV3-2), the J gene TRBJ2-2; 8 bases fit TRBD2. Germline values: CDR1 LGHDT, CDR2 YNNKEL (reference sequence). Unmatched junction bases numbered 0, after V lost 1 base and J lost 5 bases. The CDR3 loop spans 14 amino acids. The CDR3 is CASSQAGGTGELFF. Written as DNA, the CDR3 is TGTGCCAGCAGCCAAGCGGGAGGGACCGGGGAGCTGTTTTTT.

The gene calls are TRBV6-5 and TRBJ1-2, with 8 nucleotides matching TRBD1. The CDR3 covers 15 residues. Germline values: CDR1 MNHEY, CDR2 SVGAGI. J gave up 4 bases and V 5 bases, and 9 bases lay outside the gene matches. DNA of the CDR3: TGTGCCAGCAGTCCCCCCGGACAGGGAGGCTATGGCTACACCTTC. Translation gives CASSPPGQGGYGYTF.

This rearrangement joins TRBV11-2 to TRBJ2-2, with TRBD2 matching over 8 bases. V lost 2 bases and J lost 6; bases outside the gene matches: 5. The germline CDR1 and CDR2 sequences are SGHAT and FQNNGV. The CDR3 consists of 15 residues. The CDR3 is CASSLQTGGPGELFF. The CDR3 DNA follows: TGTGCCAGCAGCTTACAAACGGGGGGGCCCGGGGAGCTGTTTTTT.

The chain combines TRBV12-5 with TRBJ2-3; TRBD2 might be the D (5 bases). CDR3 size: 13 residues. Per germline, CDR1 LGHNT and CDR2 FRNRAP. Trimming pared 1 base from V and 3 bases from J, leaving 5 bases between. CDR3 amino acids: CASGLAGTDTQYF. CDR3 DNA sequence: TGTGCTAGTGGTTTGGCGGGGACAGATACGCAGTATTTT. Together with reference TRBV12-5 and TRBJ2-3, the CDR3 gives the full variable domain: DARVTQTPRHKVTEMGQEVTMRCQPILGHNTVFWYRQTMMQGLELLAYFRNRAPLDDSGMPKDRFSAEMPDATLATLKIQPSEPRDSAVYFCASGLAGTDTQYFGPGTRLTVL.

CDR3: CASRTGSSTDTQYF. CDR3 nucleotides: TGTGCCAGCAGGACTGGGTCGAGCACAGATACGCAGTATTTT. The chain has TRBV5-4 and TRBJ2-3, with unresolved D. The CDR3 has 14 residues. Germline V gives CDR1 SGHNT, CDR2 YYREEE (reference sequence). V was clipped by 5 bases and J by 0 bases, with 10 bases between them.

This clone was observed once. The genes are TRBV9 and TRBJ1-3; a weak D match, TRBD1 (6 bases). The CDR3 is made up of 14 amino acids. The germline V gene has CDR1 SGDLS and CDR2 YYNGEE. Trimming removed 5 bases from V and 2 bases from J, with 11 bases in between. Written as DNA, the CDR3 is TGTGCCAGCAGTGGGGGGGACACTGGAAACACCATATATTTT. Its protein product is CASSGGDTGNTIYF.